The rows below give T cell receptor beta chains drawn from one sample of a study of PD-1 blockade in mismatch repair-deficient tumors. Some clones are missing from TCRdb's copy, which holds only in-frame ones; the method was immunoSEQ multiplex PCR. The repertoire consists of roughly 84,000 clones, with roughly 80% occurring once and the leading ten covering about 2.6%. The source was peripheral blood, collected 12 weeks after starting pembrolizumab. The receptors originated from an adult with mismatch repair-deficient cancer. Both conserved end residues are part of each CDR3. D genes are given only for firm matches. Some rows mark clone size as missing; the rest say once, few, many or name a class of expanded clone.

len,j_gene,abundance,d_gene,v_gene,CDR3nt,CDR3aa
17,TRBJ2-7,NA,TRBD2,TRBV9,TGTGCCAGCAGCGTAGATCCCGGGGGGGACTACTCCTACGAGCAGTACTTC,CASSVDPGGDYSYEQYF
12,TRBJ1-2,NA,NA,TRBV7-9,TGTGCCAGCACCTCGGACTACTATGGCTACACCTTC,CASTSDYYGYTF
17,TRBJ2-7,NA,TRBD2,TRBV5-1,TGCGCCAGCAGCTGGTCGACTAGCGGGTATATCTCCTACGAGCAGTACTTC,CASSWSTSGYISYEQYF
17,TRBJ1-5,NA,NA,TRBV21-1,TGTGCCAGCAGCTCCTCGCCGGGGCGGGAAGAGAATCAGCCCCAGCATTTT,CASSSSPGREENQPQHF
17,TRBJ1-1,NA,NA,TRBV5-1,TGCGCCAGCAGCTTGCTCCCCCCTGATGCCCGAGACACTGAAGCTTTCTTT,CASSLLPPDARDTEAFF
17,TRBJ2-6,NA,NA,TRBV5-4,TGTGCCAGCACCCCAGGGGAGCGCTTCTCTGGGGCCAACGTCCTGACTTTC,CASTPGERFSGANVLTF
12,TRBJ2-1,NA,TRBD1,TRBV19,TGTGCCAGTAGATTCAGGGGGAATGAGCAGTTCTTC,CASRFRGNEQFF
16,TRBJ2-1,NA,TRBD2,TRBV6-1,TGTGCCAGCAGTGATAGCGGGAGGGCCCGTCCCCATGTGCAGTTCTTC,CASSDSGRARPHVQFF
13,TRBJ1-3,NA,NA,TRBV6-1,TGTGCCAGCAGTCCCCTGGCTGGAAACACCATATATTTT,CASSPLAGNTIYF
13,TRBJ2-7,once,NA,TRBV29-1,TGCAGCGTCGGTTTGGGCAGGGGCAACGAGCAGTACTTC,CSVGLGRGNEQYF
11,TRBJ2-2,NA,NA,TRBV7-2,TGTGCCAGCACAACTACCGGGGAGCTGTTTTTT,CASTTTGELFF
15,TRBJ1-3,NA,NA,TRBV30,TGTGCCTGGAGTGTCGGCAGTGACTTTGGAAACACCATATATTTT,CAWSVGSDFGNTIYF
14,TRBJ1-3,few,NA,TRBV10-2,TGCGCCAGCAGTGATGGATTCTCTGGAAACACCATATATTTT,CASSDGFSGNTIYF
13,TRBJ2-2,NA,NA,TRBV10-3,TGTGCCATCAGTGGTGAGAACACCGGGGAGCTGTTTTTT,CAISGENTGELFF
14,TRBJ2-7,once,NA,TRBV5-6,TGTGCCAGCAGCCCCGAGCATTTTTCCTACGAGCAGTACTTC,CASSPEHFSYEQYF
13,TRBJ2-7,NA,TRBD1,TRBV6-5,TGTGCCAGCGGGACAGGGTTCGCCTACGAGCAGTACTTC,CASGTGFAYEQYF
12,TRBJ2-5,NA,NA,TRBV6-5,TGTGCCAGCAGTTGGTCTCAAGAGACCCAGTACTTC,CASSWSQETQYF
15,TRBJ2-4,NA,TRBD1,TRBV5-6,TGTGCCAGCAGCTTCCCCGGGACAGGGGATCGGATTCAGTACTTC,CASSFPGTGDRIQYF
16,TRBJ2-5,NA,TRBD2,TRBV9,TGTGCCAGCAGCCCCATAGCGGGAGGGCCAGGAGAGACCCAGTACTTC,CASSPIAGGPGETQYF
15,TRBJ2-7,NA,TRBD1,TRBV10-3,TGTGCCATCAGTGGACGGACAGGTGGCTCCTACGAGCAGTACTTC,CAISGRTGGSYEQYF
15,TRBJ2-3,NA,NA,TRBV5-4,TGTGCCAGCAGCTGGGAGGGGGGTGGCACAGATACGCAGTATTTT,CASSWEGGGTDTQYF
16,TRBJ2-5,NA,NA,TRBV7-9,TGTGCCAGCAGCGAGAAGGGGCTCTCTTTACAAGAGACCCAGTACTTC,CASSEKGLSLQETQYF
16,TRBJ2-7,few,NA,TRBV10-3,TGTGCCATCAGTGAGTCAGGGACTCAGAGCTCCTACGAGCAGTACTTC,CAISESGTQSSYEQYF
13,TRBJ1-1,NA,TRBD1,TRBV5-5,TGTGCCAGCAGCGCGATTCTAGGGGGCGATGCTTTCTTT,CASSAILGGDAFF
13,TRBJ1-5,NA,NA,TRBV9,TGTGCCAGCAGCGTAGAGAGCAATCAGCCCCAGCATTTT,CASSVESNQPQHF
16,TRBJ2-2,NA,NA,TRBV5-1,TGCGCCAGCAGCCAGGCGCGGACGCTGAACACCGGGGAGCTGTTTTTT,CASSQARTLNTGELFF
15,TRBJ1-2,few,TRBD1,TRBV9,TGTGCCAGCAGCACCTGGACAGGGGACAACTATGGCTACACCTTC,CASSTWTGDNYGYTF
12,TRBJ2-1,NA,NA,TRBV7-9,TGTGCCAGCAGCGTAGAGAGCGGTGAGCAGTTCTTC,CASSVESGEQFF
15,TRBJ1-2,many,TRBD1,TRBV2,TGTGCCAGCAGTGAAGCGCTTGGGACAGCTTATGGCTACACCTTC,CASSEALGTAYGYTF
16,TRBJ2-7,NA,NA,TRBV10-3,TGTGCCATCAGTGAGTCGACTTCGGGACCAACTAGCGAGCAGTACTTC,CAISESTSGPTSEQYF
14,TRBJ2-7,NA,TRBD2,TRBV5-4,TGTGCCAGCTCTTGGACTAGCGGGGATGTCAAGCAGTACTTC,CASSWTSGDVKQYF
16,TRBJ1-5,NA,NA,TRBV16,TGTGCCAGCAGCCAGGTTTACCGTCGAGGGGGGCAGCCCCAGCATTTT,CASSQVYRRGGQPQHF
17,TRBJ2-2,NA,NA,TRBV4-2,TGTGCCAGCAGCCAAGATTGGATAGGAGCAAACACCGGGGAGCTGTTTTTT,CASSQDWIGANTGELFF
13,TRBJ1-2,NA,NA,TRBV7-2,TGTGCCAGCAGCTTAAGATCCGGGTCGGGCTACACCTTC,CASSLRSGSGYTF
14,TRBJ1-5,few,NA,TRBV5-5,TGTGCCAGCAGCCGAGACAGACTCAATCAGCCCCAGCATTTT,CASSRDRLNQPQHF
17,TRBJ2-3,NA,NA,TRBV7-9,TGTGCCAGCAGCTTAGCTCGGGACGTACGCGGCACAGATACGCAGTATTTT,CASSLARDVRGTDTQYF
12,TRBJ1-1,few,NA,TRBV5-6,TGTGCCAGCAGCTTCGGGAACACTGAAGCTTTCTTT,CASSFGNTEAFF
17,TRBJ2-1,NA,TRBD2,TRBV11-2,TGTGCCAGCAGCTTAGGCCTAGCGGATAGCTCCTACAATGAGCAGTTCTTC,CASSLGLADSSYNEQFF
13,TRBJ1-5,NA,NA,TRBV29-1,TGCAGCGTTGGGATCACTAGCAATCAGCCCCAGCATTTT,CSVGITSNQPQHF
14,TRBJ1-1,many,TRBD1,TRBV19,TGTGCCAGTACCGACAGGGGGCTGAGCACTGAAGCTTTCTTT,CASTDRGLSTEAFF
16,TRBJ1-4,NA,NA,TRBV11-2,TGTGCCAGCAGCCCCCCTTCGGGGGCCACTAATGAAAAACTGTTTTTT,CASSPPSGATNEKLFF
16,TRBJ1-2,NA,NA,TRBV7-8,TGTGCCAGCAGCGAAAGGGGCGGAGGGTGGGACTATGGCTACACCTTC,CASSERGGGWDYGYTF
15,TRBJ1-2,NA,NA,TRBV7-2,TGTGCCAGCAGCTTTTTTGTGGGGGGGGACTATGGCTACACCTTC,CASSFFVGGDYGYTF
13,TRBJ1-1,NA,NA,TRBV30,TGTGCCTGGAGTGTTGCTCTAAACACTGAAGCTTTCTTT,CAWSVALNTEAFF
15,TRBJ2-5,NA,TRBD2,TRBV30,TGTGCCTGGATCCCTCTAGCGGGAGTTTACGAGACCCAGTACTTC,CAWIPLAGVYETQYF